A selection of T cell receptor beta chains follows, all from one sample in a study of patients and donors after allogeneic stem cell transplantation. TCRdb reprocessed the RT-PCR reads via MiXCR and lists one record per CDR3 protein. Altogether 390,000 or so distinct CDR3 sequences are present, under 20% being singletons, with the ten largest covering 7.2%. Sequenced material: blood, either unsorted or a sorted T cell fraction (not recorded which). All receptors derive from a human donor who was either an allogeneic HSCT recipient or a stem cell or donor lymphocyte infusion donor (not recorded which). It is not recorded whose cells these are; they may come from a transplant donor. Both conserved end residues are part of each CDR3. Fields, in order: V gene, J gene, D gene, clone size, CDR3 DNA, CDR3 protein. The D gene is left open where the match is weak. Expanded clones get a size class; other rows say once, few or many, or leave the size out.

V gene: TRBV7-9; J gene: TRBJ2-1; D gene: TRBD2; clone size: .; CDR3 DNA: TGTGCCAGCAGCTACGAAGGGGCGGGAGCCTCCTACAATGAGCAGTTCTTC; CDR3 protein: CASSYEGAGASYNEQFF
V gene: TRBV5-1; J gene: TRBJ2-3; D gene: TRBD1; clone size: .; CDR3 DNA: TGCGCCAGCAGCTTGGCCGCGGACAGGGGCTATATAAAGTATTTT; CDR3 protein: CASSLAADRGYIKYF
V gene: TRBV5-6; J gene: TRBJ1-1; D gene: .; clone size: .; CDR3 DNA: TGTGCCAGCAGCTTCACAGGGTTAGAAGCTTTCTTT; CDR3 protein: CASSFTGLEAFF
V gene: TRBV20-1; J gene: TRBJ2-7; D gene: .; clone size: .; CDR3 DNA: TGCAGTGCTAGAGATTACCGGTTAAGGCACGAGCAGTACTTC; CDR3 protein: CSARDYRLRHEQYF
V gene: TRBV7-2; J gene: TRBJ2-3; D gene: .; clone size: .; CDR3 DNA: TGTGCCAGCAGCCCGTGGGACCTGCTCTATACGCAGTATTTT; CDR3 protein: CASSPWDLLYTQYF
V gene: TRBV12-3/TRBV12-4; J gene: TRBJ2-2; D gene: TRBD2; clone size: few; CDR3 DNA: TGTGCCAGCACCTTAGCGGGAGACAGTACGAACACCGGGGAGCTGTTTTTT; CDR3 protein: CASTLAGDSTNTGELFF
V gene: TRBV20-1; J gene: TRBJ2-3; D gene: .; clone size: few; CDR3 DNA: TGCAGTGCTATTCGACGGGGGCCGCGGTCGGATACGCAGTATTTT; CDR3 protein: CSAIRRGPRSDTQYF
V gene: TRBV9; J gene: TRBJ2-7; D gene: .; clone size: .; CDR3 DNA: TGTGCCAGCAGCGTAGGTTCCGAAACCTCCTACGAGCAGTACTTC; CDR3 protein: CASSVGSETSYEQYF
V gene: TRBV12-3/TRBV12-4; J gene: TRBJ2-7; D gene: .; clone size: once; CDR3 DNA: TGTGCCAGCATCAGTAGAAGCGGCGAGCAGTACTTC; CDR3 protein: CASISRSGEQYF
V gene: TRBV10-3; J gene: TRBJ2-5; D gene: .; clone size: many; CDR3 DNA: TGTGCCATCAGTGAGCCGGGGCGCGGTGAGACCCAGTACTTC; CDR3 protein: CAISEPGRGETQYF
V gene: TRBV4-1; J gene: TRBJ1-2; D gene: .; clone size: many; CDR3 DNA: TGCGCCAGCAGCCAGAGGGGGAACTATGGCTACACCTTC; CDR3 protein: CASSQRGNYGYTF
V gene: TRBV5-1; J gene: TRBJ2-2; D gene: .; clone size: .; CDR3 DNA: TGCGCCAGCAGGGAGACAGTTACCGGGGAGCTGTTTTTT; CDR3 protein: CASRETVTGELFF
V gene: TRBV12-3/TRBV12-4; J gene: TRBJ2-1; D gene: TRBD2; clone size: many; CDR3 DNA: TGTGCCAGCAGTTCCCTGACTAGCGGGGGACACAATGAGCAGTTCTTC; CDR3 protein: CASSSLTSGGHNEQFF
V gene: TRBV5-1; J gene: TRBJ2-7; D gene: TRBD1; clone size: many; CDR3 DNA: TGCGCCAGCAGCTTACCGGGACAGGGCAACGAGCAGTACTTC; CDR3 protein: CASSLPGQGNEQYF
V gene: TRBV9; J gene: TRBJ2-7; D gene: TRBD1; clone size: few; CDR3 DNA: TGTGCCAGCAGCGTAGCGGACAGGGGTTCTTACGAGCAGTACTTC; CDR3 protein: CASSVADRGSYEQYF
V gene: TRBV5-1; J gene: TRBJ2-5; D gene: TRBD2; clone size: .; CDR3 DNA: TGCGCCAGCATCCCCGGGACTAGCGGGACCCAAGAGACCCAGTACTTC; CDR3 protein: CASIPGTSGTQETQYF
V gene: TRBV6-5; J gene: TRBJ2-7; D gene: .; clone size: .; CDR3 DNA: TGTGCCAGCAGTTACGCGAGAGACGGATACGAGCAGTACTTC; CDR3 protein: CASSYARDGYEQYF
V gene: TRBV7-2; J gene: TRBJ1-5; D gene: .; clone size: .; CDR3 DNA: TGTGCCAGCAGCCTATTGCCGGGGGCAAGTCAGCCCCAGCATTTT; CDR3 protein: CASSLLPGASQPQHF
V gene: TRBV20-1; J gene: TRBJ2-2; D gene: .; clone size: .; CDR3 DNA: TGCAGTGCTAGAGATGGGGGCAGGGGAAAAAACACCGGGGAGCTGTTTTTT; CDR3 protein: CSARDGGRGKNTGELFF
V gene: TRBV27; J gene: TRBJ1-5; D gene: .; clone size: .; CDR3 DNA: TGTGCCGCCGGGCATCAGCCCCAGCATTTT; CDR3 protein: CAAGHQPQHF
V gene: TRBV3-1; J gene: TRBJ2-4; D gene: TRBD2; clone size: .; CDR3 DNA: TGTGCCAGCAGCCAAGGTCAGACTAGCGGGGCCTCTATAGCCAAAAACATTCAGTACTTC; CDR3 protein: CASSQGQTSGASIAKNIQYF
V gene: TRBV7-9; J gene: TRBJ2-7; D gene: .; clone size: few; CDR3 DNA: TGTGCCAGCAACCAGGTTCAGGACTACGAGCAGTACTTC; CDR3 protein: CASNQVQDYEQYF
V gene: TRBV10-3; J gene: TRBJ1-1; D gene: .; clone size: .; CDR3 DNA: TGTGCCATCCAACAGGGTACTGAAGCTTTCTTT; CDR3 protein: CAIQQGTEAFF
V gene: TRBV24-1; J gene: TRBJ1-1; D gene: .; clone size: few; CDR3 DNA: TGTGCCACCAGTGATTCAAGGGCCACTGAAGCTTTCTTT; CDR3 protein: CATSDSRATEAFF
V gene: TRBV24-1; J gene: TRBJ1-4; D gene: .; clone size: few; CDR3 DNA: TGTGCCACCAGCCCCGACAGAGCTCAGAGTGCAACTAATGAAAAACTGTTTTTT; CDR3 protein: CATSPDRAQSATNEKLFF
V gene: TRBV7-9; J gene: TRBJ2-7; D gene: .; clone size: .; CDR3 DNA: TGTGCCAGCAGCTCCCGACAGACCTACGAGCAGTACTTC; CDR3 protein: CASSSRQTYEQYF
V gene: TRBV2; J gene: TRBJ2-1; D gene: .; clone size: .; CDR3 DNA: TGTGCCAGCAGTGAAGCAGCGGTTTTTTCGCGAAGCTCCTACAATGAGCAGTTCTTC; CDR3 protein: CASSEAAVFSRSSYNEQFF
V gene: TRBV12-3/TRBV12-4; J gene: TRBJ1-6; D gene: TRBD1; clone size: few; CDR3 DNA: TGTGCCAGCAGTCCGAACAGGGGGATGAATTCACCCCTCCACTTT; CDR3 protein: CASSPNRGMNSPLHF
V gene: TRBV6-1; J gene: TRBJ2-6; D gene: TRBD2; clone size: .; CDR3 DNA: TGTGCCAGCAAGCGGGGGGCGCAAGGGGCCAACGTCCTGACTTTC; CDR3 protein: CASKRGAQGANVLTF
V gene: TRBV5-1; J gene: TRBJ1-6; D gene: .; clone size: few; CDR3 DNA: TGCGCCAGCAGCTTGGAGGGGGATAATTCACCCCTCCACTTT; CDR3 protein: CASSLEGDNSPLHF
V gene: TRBV2; J gene: TRBJ2-7; D gene: .; clone size: .; CDR3 DNA: TGTGCCAGCAGTGAAGACCCCGGGAAATCCCGGCAGGACGAGCAGTACTTC; CDR3 protein: CASSEDPGKSRQDEQYF
V gene: TRBV5-5; J gene: TRBJ2-2; D gene: .; clone size: .; CDR3 DNA: TGTGCCAGCAGCTCGTCCCTCCTAGGGGAGCTGTTTTTT; CDR3 protein: CASSSSLLGELFF
V gene: TRBV20-1; J gene: TRBJ1-2; D gene: TRBD1; clone size: .; CDR3 DNA: TGCAGTGCTAGAGATCTGCACAGGGGATGGGATGGCTACACCTTC; CDR3 protein: CSARDLHRGWDGYTF
V gene: TRBV7-9; J gene: TRBJ1-1; D gene: .; clone size: few; CDR3 DNA: TGTGCCAGCAGCCGACGCGACAGTAGTGAAGCTTTCTTT; CDR3 protein: CASSRRDSSEAFF
V gene: TRBV5-1; J gene: TRBJ2-5; D gene: TRBD1; clone size: .; CDR3 DNA: TGCGCCAGCAGCTTCACAGGGGGCTACGAGACCCAGTACTTC; CDR3 protein: CASSFTGGYETQYF
V gene: TRBV21-1; J gene: TRBJ2-1; D gene: .; clone size: .; CDR3 DNA: TGTGCCAGCAGCACCAAGCGACCCAGACCCCATGAGCAGTTCTTC; CDR3 protein: CASSTKRPRPHEQFF
V gene: TRBV29-1; J gene: TRBJ2-7; D gene: TRBD2; clone size: many; CDR3 DNA: TGCAGCGCTGGTAGCGGGATCTACGAGCAGTACTTC; CDR3 protein: CSAGSGIYEQYF
V gene: TRBV6-6; J gene: TRBJ1-2; D gene: .; clone size: .; CDR3 DNA: TGTGCCAGCAGTTACGACGGGGGCCATGGCTACACCTTC; CDR3 protein: CASSYDGGHGYTF
V gene: TRBV2; J gene: TRBJ1-5; D gene: .; clone size: few; CDR3 DNA: TGTGCCAGCAGTGAAAGGCAGTCCTATAGCAATCAGCCCCAGCATTTT; CDR3 protein: CASSERQSYSNQPQHF
V gene: TRBV29-1; J gene: TRBJ2-1; D gene: .; clone size: few; CDR3 DNA: TGCAGCGGGGGCCGCCTCGGAGTATCCTACAATGAGCAGTTCTTC; CDR3 protein: CSGGRLGVSYNEQFF
V gene: TRBV30; J gene: TRBJ1-6; D gene: .; clone size: few; CDR3 DNA: TGTGCCTGGATCCGAAAAGGGATTGCTTCACCCCTCCACTTT; CDR3 protein: CAWIRKGIASPLHF
V gene: TRBV11-1; J gene: TRBJ2-3; D gene: .; clone size: .; CDR3 DNA: TGTGCCAGCAGCTTTGGACTAAAAGCGCTAGATACGCAGTATTTT; CDR3 protein: CASSFGLKALDTQYF
V gene: TRBV4-3; J gene: TRBJ2-7; D gene: TRBD2; clone size: few; CDR3 DNA: TGCGCCAGCAGCTCCCGGAGAGCGGGGGGGCGACACGAGCAGTACTTC; CDR3 protein: CASSSRRAGGRHEQYF
V gene: TRBV4-1; J gene: TRBJ1-2; D gene: TRBD1; clone size: .; CDR3 DNA: TGCGCCAGCAGCCACACCGACTCCGGGACAGAATATGGCTACACCTTC; CDR3 protein: CASSHTDSGTEYGYTF
V gene: TRBV30; J gene: TRBJ2-3; D gene: TRBD2; clone size: few; CDR3 DNA: TGTGCCTGGAGTCCTCCCGGGACTAGCGCCATCACAGATACGCAGTATTTT; CDR3 protein: CAWSPPGTSAITDTQYF